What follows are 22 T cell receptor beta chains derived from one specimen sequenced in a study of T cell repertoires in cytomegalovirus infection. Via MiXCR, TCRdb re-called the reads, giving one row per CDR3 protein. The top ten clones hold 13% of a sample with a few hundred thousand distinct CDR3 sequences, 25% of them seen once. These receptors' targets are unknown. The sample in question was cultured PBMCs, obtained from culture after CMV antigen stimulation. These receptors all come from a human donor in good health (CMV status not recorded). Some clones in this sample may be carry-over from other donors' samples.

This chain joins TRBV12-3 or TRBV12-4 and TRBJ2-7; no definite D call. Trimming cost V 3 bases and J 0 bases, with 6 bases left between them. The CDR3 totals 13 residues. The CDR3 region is CASSLADSYEQYF. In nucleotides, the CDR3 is TGTGCCAGCAGTTTGGCAGACTCCTACGAGCAGTACTTC.

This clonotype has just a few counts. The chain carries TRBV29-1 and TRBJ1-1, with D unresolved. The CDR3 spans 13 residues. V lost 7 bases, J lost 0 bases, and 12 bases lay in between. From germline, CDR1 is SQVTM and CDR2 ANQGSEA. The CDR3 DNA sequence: TGCAGCGCAGTTGGACGGTTGAACACTGAAGCTTTCTTT. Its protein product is CSAVGRLNTEAFF. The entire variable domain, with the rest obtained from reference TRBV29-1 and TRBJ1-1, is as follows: SAVISQKPSRDICQRGTSLTIQCQVDSQVTMMFWYRQQPGQSLTLIATANQGSEATYESGFVIDKFPISRPNLTFSTLTVSNMSPEDSSIYLCSAVGRLNTEAFFGQGTRLTVV.

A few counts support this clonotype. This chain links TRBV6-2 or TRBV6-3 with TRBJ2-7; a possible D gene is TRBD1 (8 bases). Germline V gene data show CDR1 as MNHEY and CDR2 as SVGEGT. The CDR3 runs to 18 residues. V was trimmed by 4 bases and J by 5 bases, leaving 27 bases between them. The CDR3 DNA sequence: TGTGCCAGCAGTTCACATCGCGGACTAGTCACAGGGGGTGACGAGCAGTACGTC. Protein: CASSSHRGLVTGGDEQYV.

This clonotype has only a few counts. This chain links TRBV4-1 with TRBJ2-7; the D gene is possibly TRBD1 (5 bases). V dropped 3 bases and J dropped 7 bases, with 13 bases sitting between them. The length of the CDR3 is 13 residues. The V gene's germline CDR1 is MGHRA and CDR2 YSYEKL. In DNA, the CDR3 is TGCGCCAGCAGCCAGCCAGGGATGGGGGAGCAGTACTTC. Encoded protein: CASSQPGMGEQYF.

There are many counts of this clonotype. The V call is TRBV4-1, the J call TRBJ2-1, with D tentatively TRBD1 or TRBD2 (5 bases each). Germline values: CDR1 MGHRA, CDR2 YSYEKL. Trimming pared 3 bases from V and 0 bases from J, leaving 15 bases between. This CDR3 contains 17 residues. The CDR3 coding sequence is TGCGCCAGCAGCCAGAGGGGCATCCTTCCCTCCTACAATGAGCAGTTCTTC. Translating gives CASSQRGILPSYNEQFF.

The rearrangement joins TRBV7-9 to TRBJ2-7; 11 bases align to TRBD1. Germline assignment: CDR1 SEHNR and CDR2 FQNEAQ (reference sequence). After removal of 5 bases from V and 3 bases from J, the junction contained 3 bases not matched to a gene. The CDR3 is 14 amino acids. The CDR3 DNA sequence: TGTGCCAGCAGCACCGGGACAGGGGGCTACGAGCAGTACTTC. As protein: CASSTGTGGYEQYF.

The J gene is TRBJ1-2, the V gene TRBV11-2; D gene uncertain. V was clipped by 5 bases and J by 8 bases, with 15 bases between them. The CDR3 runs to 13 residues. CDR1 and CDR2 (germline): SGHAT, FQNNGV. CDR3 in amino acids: CASSPTRPGGYTF. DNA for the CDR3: TGTGCCAGCAGCCCGACGCGGCCGGGGGGCTACACCTTC.

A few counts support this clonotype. CDR3 in amino acids: CASSQGLGVRETQYF. CDR3 in DNA: TGCGCCAGCAGCCAAGGACTGGGAGTTCGGGAGACCCAGTACTTC. This rearrangement joins TRBV4-3 to TRBJ2-5; D is possibly TRBD2 (5 bases). Germline V lookup: CDR1 LGHNA, CDR2 YSLEER. The CDR3 runs to 15 residues. Trimming removed 1 base from V and 5 bases from J, with 14 bases in between.

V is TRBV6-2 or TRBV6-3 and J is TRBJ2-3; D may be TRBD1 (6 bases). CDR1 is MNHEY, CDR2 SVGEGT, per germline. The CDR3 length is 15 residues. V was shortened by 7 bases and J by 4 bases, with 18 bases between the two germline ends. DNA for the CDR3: TGTGCCAGCAATTCTGGACAGTTTACCGCAGATACGCAGTATTTT. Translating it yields CASNSGQFTADTQYF.

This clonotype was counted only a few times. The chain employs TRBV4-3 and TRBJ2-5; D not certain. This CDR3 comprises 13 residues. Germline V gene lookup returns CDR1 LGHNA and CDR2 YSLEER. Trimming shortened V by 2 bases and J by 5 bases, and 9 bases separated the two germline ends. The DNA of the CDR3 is TGCGCCAGCAGCCAACATACTGGGGAGACCCAGTACTTC. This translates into CASSQHTGETQYF.

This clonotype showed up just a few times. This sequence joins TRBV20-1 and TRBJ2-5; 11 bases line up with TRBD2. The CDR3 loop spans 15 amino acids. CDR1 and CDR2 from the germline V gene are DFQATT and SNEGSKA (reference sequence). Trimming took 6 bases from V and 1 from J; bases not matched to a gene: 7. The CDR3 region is CSAPPGTSGQETQYF. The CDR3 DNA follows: TGCAGTGCCCCACCCGGGACTAGCGGCCAAGAGACCCAGTACTTC.

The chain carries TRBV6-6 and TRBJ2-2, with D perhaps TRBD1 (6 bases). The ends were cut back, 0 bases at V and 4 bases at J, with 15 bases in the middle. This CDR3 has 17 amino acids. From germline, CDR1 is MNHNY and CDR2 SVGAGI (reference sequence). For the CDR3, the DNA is TGTGCCAGCAGTTACTCCTTAGGGCAGGGGAGCACCGGGGAGCTGTTTTTT. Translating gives CASSYSLGQGSTGELFF.

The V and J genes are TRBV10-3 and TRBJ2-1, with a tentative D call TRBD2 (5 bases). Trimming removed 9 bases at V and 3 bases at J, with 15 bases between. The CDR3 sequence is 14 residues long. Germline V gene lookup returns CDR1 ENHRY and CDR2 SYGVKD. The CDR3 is CAIRKRTVYNEQFF. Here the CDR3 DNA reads TGTGCCATTCGGAAGCGGACGGTCTACAATGAGCAGTTCTTC.

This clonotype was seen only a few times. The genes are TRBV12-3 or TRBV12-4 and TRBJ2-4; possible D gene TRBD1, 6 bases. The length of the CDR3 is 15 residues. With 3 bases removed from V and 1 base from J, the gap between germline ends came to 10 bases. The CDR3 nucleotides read TGTGCCAGCAGTTTTCGGCAGGGGGCCAAAAACATTCAGTACTTC. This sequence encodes CASSFRQGAKNIQYF.

The CDR3 coding sequence is TGTGCCAGCAGCCGGGAGGCAGGCGCGGTCCCCCGTATGGGGACCCAGTACTTC. This encodes CASSREAGAVPRMGTQYF. The chain has TRBV7-9 and TRBJ2-5; 7 bases fit TRBD2. Germline CDR1 and CDR2: SEHNR and FQNEAQ (reference sequence). The CDR3 length is 18 residues. J gave up 7 bases and V 5 bases, and 22 bases lay outside the gene matches.

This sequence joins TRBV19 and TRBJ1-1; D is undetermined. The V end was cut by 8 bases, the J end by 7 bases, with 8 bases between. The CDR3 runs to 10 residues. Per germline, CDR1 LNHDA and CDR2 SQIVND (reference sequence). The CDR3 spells CASESGEAFF. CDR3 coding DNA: TGTGCCAGTGAGAGTGGTGAAGCTTTCTTT.

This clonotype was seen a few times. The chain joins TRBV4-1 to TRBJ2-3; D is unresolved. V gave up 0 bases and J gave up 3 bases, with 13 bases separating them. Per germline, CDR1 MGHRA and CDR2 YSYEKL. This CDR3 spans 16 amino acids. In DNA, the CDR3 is TGCGCCAGCAGCCAAGAGTCGGCGGCTTGGACAGATACGCAGTATTTT. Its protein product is CASSQESAAWTDTQYF.

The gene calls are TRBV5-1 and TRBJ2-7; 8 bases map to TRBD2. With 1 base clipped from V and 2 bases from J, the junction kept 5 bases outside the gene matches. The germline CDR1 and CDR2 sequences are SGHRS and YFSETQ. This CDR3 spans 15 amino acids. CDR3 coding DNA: TGCGCCAGCAGCTTGCGGGAGGGCGGGCCCTACGAGCAGTACGTC. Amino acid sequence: CASSLREGGPYEQYV.

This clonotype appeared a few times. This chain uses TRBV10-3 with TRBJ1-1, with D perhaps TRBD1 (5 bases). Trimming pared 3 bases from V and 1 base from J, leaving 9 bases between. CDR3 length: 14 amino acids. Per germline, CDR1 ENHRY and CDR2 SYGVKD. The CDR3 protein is CAISDRAKNTEAFF. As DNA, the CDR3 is TGTGCCATCAGTGACAGGGCCAAGAACACTGAAGCTTTCTTT.

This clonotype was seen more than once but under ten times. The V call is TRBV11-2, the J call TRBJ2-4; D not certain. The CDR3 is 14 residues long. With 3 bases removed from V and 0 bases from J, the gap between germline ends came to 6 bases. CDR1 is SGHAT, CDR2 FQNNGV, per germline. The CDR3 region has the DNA TGTGCCAGCAGCTTCGGAGTAGCCAAAAACATTCAGTACTTC. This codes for CASSFGVAKNIQYF. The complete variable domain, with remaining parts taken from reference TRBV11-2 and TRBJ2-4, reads EAGVAQSPRYKIIEKRQSVAFWCNPISGHATLYWYQQILGQGPKLLIQFQNNGVVDDSQLPKDRFSAERLKGVDSTLKIQPAKLEDSAVYLCASSFGVAKNIQYFGAGTRLSVL.

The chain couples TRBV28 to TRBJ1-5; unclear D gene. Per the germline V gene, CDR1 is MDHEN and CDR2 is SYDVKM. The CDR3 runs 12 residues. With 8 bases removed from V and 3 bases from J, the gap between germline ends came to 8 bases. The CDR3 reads CASRQSNQPQHF. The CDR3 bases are TGTGCCAGCCGGCAATCCAATCAGCCCCAGCATTTT.

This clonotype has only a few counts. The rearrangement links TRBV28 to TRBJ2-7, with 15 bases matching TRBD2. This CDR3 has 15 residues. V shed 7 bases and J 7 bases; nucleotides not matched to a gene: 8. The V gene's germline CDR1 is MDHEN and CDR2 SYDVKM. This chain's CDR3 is CASTLGTSGRNEQYF. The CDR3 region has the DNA TGTGCCAGCACCCTAGGGACTAGCGGGAGGAATGAGCAGTACTTC.